This T cell receptor (beta chain) came from a study of cytomegalovirus exposure and HLA in healthy donors. Findings and caveats of the study: For presence/absence analyses, sequencing depth was assumed to be roughly uniform across donors. Later on, a genetic analysis was performed. It linked a missense variant in DCLRE1C with V- and J-gene trimming of TCR beta. The Asian-associated ancestry cluster reportedly had fewer N-insertions than the roughly 670-donor mean in a later analysis. The study dropped some indistinguishable V segments, TRBV6-2 and TRBV6-3 among them.

Turning to this clone: Its matching antigen is unknown.

Germline-derived CDR1 and CDR2 are MNHNS and SASEGT. Trimming took 4 bases from V and 3 from J, leaving 15 bases between them. The CDR3 totals 15 residues. 60 Vbeta and 13 Jbeta primers were used in PCR. Profiling relied on immunoSEQ multiplex PCR, and the TCRdb table lists in-frame clones only, not all of them. The sample yields around 200,000 clones, around 88% seen once. Source material: PBMCs. This rearrangement joins TRBV6-1 to TRBJ1-2; a weak D match, TRBD1 (6 bases). The receptor was isolated from a woman aged 30 to 39 in good health and CMV-seronegative. In nucleotides, the CDR3 is TGTGCCAGCAGTGTAGAAACAGGGTGGGACTATGGCTACACCTTC. Translating gives CASSVETGWDYGYTF.